Described below is a single T cell receptor beta chain sequence and its context. Its antigen is undetermined. The CDR3 consists of 14 residues. Trimming left V 3 bases short and J 6 bases short, with 15 bases between. The V gene's germline CDR1 is LGHNA and CDR2 YSLEER. PCR was performed a second time for about 7 to 11 cycles using a sample-barcoded 5' primer and a J-beta primer mix. In TCRdb, the 5' RACE reads were re-called with MiXCR into one record per CDR3 protein. The sample shows about 1.4 million distinct CDR3 sequences, around 59% of them seen only once. Each of the donors had roughly 9.1 milliliters of peripheral blood drawn into EDTA-treated Vacutainer tubes. These data are taken from a study of blood T cells in healthy people across ages. Study-wide results and limits: Long-lived donors exceeded aged donors in naive CD4+ cells and diversity. Across samples, TCR beta diversity tracked strongly with naive T cell percentage.

The sample taken for sequencing was blood. The chain is built from TRBV4-3 and TRBJ2-7; maybe TRBD1 (6 bases). The clonotype comes from a man between 18 and 35 years old in good health. CDR3 region: CASSHVPRGSEQYF. CDR3 coding DNA: TGCGCCAGCAGCCATGTCCCCAGGGGAAGCGAGCAGTACTTC.